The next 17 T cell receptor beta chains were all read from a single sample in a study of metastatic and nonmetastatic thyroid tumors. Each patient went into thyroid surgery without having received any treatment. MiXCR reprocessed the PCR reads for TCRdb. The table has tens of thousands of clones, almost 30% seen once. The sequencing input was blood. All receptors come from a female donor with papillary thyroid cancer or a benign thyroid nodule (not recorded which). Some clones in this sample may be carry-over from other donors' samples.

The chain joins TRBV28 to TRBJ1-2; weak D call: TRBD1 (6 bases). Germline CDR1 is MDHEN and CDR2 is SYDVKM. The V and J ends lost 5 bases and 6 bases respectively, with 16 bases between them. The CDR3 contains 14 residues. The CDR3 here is CASSTTGTLNGYTF. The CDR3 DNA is TGTGCCAGCAGTACTACCGGGACACTGAATGGCTACACCTTC.

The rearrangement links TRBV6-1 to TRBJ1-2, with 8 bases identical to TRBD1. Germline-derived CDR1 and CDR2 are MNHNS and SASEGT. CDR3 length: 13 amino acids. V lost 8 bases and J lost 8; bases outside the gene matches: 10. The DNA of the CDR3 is TGTGCCAGCCGAGGGGACAGGTATTCCGGCTACACCTTC. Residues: CASRGDRYSGYTF.

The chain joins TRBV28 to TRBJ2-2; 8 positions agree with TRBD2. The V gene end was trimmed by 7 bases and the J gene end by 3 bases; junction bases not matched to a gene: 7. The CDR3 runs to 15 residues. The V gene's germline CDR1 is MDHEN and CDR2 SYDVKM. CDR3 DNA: TGTGCCAGCAAGCCTAGCGGGCCCCACACCGGGGAGCTGTTTTTT. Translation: CASKPSGPHTGELFF.

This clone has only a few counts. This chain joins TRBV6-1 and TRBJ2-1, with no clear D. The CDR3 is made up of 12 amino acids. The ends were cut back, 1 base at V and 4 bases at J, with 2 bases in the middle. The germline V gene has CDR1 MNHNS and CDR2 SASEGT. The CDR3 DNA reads TGTGCCAGCAGTGAAGGTTACAATGAGCAGTTCTTC. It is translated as CASSEGYNEQFF.

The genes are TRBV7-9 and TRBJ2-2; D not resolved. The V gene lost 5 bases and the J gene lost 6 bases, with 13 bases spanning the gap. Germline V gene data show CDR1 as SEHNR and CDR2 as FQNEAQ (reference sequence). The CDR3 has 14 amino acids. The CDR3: CASSPMSGPGELFF. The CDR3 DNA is TGTGCCAGCAGCCCTATGTCCGGGCCCGGGGAGCTGTTTTTT. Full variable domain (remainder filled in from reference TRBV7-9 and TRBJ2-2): DTGVSQNPRHKITKRGQNVTFRCDPISEHNRLYWYRQTLGQGPEFLTYFQNEAQLEKSRLLSDRFSAERPKGSFSTLEIQRTEQGDSAMYLCASSPMSGPGELFFGEGSRLTVL.

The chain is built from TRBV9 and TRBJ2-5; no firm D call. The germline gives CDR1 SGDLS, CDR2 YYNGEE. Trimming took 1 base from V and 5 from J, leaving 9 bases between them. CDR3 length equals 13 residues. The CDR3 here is CASSVQVGETQYF. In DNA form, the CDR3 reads TGTGCCAGCAGCGTACAAGTCGGGGAGACCCAGTACTTC.

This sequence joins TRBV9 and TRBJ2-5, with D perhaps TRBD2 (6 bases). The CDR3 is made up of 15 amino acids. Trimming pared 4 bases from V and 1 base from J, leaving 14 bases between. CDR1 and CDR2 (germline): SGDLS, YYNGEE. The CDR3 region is CASSSRLGLQETQYF. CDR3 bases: TGTGCCAGCAGCTCTCGACTAGGTCTCCAAGAGACCCAGTACTTC. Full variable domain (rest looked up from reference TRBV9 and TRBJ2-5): DSGVTQTPKHLITATGQRVTLRCSPRSGDLSVYWYQQSLDQGLQFLIQYYNGEERAKGNILERFSAQQFPDLHSELNLSSLELGDSALYFCASSSRLGLQETQYFGPGTRLLVL.

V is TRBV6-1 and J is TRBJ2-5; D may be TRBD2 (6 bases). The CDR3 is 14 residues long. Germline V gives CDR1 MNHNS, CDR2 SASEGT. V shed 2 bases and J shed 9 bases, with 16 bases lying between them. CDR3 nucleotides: TGTGCCAGCAGTGAAACGGAGGGACCGAGGTCCCAGTACTTC. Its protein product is CASSETEGPRSQYF.

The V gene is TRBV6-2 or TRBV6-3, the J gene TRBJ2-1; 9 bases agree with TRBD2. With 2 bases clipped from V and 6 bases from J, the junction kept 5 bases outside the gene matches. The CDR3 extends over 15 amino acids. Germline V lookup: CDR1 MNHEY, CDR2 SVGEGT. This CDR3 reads CASSYERGALNEQFF. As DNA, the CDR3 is TGTGCCAGCAGTTACGAGCGGGGGGCCCTCAATGAGCAGTTCTTC.

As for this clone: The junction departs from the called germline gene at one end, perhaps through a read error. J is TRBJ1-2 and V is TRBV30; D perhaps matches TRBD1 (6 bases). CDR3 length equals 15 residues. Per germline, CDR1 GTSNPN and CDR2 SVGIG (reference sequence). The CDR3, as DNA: TGTGCCTGGAGTGTAAGGCAGGGGCGTAACTATGGCTGCACCTTC. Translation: CAWSVRQGRNYGCTF.

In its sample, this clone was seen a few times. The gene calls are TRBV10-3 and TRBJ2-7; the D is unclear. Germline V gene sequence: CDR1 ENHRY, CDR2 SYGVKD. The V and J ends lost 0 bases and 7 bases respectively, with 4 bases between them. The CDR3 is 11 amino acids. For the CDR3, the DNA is TGTGCCATCAGTGAGTCAGGAGAGCAGTACTTC. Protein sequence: CAISESGEQYF.

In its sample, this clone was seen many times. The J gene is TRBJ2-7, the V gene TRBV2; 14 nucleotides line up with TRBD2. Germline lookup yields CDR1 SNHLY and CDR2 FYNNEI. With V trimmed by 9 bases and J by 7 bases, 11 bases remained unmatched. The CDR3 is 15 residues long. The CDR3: CASVLGTSGSGEQYF. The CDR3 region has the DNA TGTGCCAGTGTATTGGGGACTAGCGGGAGTGGTGAGCAGTACTTC.

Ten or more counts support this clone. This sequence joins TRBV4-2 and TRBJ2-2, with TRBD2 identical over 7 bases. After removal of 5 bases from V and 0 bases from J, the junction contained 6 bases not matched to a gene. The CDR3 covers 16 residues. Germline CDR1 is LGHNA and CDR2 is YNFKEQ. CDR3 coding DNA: TGTGCCAGCAGCAGTCTAGCGGTAACGAACACCGGGGAGCTGTTTTTT. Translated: CASSSLAVTNTGELFF.

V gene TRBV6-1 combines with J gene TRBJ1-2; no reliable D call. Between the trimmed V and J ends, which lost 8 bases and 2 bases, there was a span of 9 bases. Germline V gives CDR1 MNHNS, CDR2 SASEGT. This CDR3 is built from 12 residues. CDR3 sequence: CASGQANYGYTF. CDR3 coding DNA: TGTGCCAGCGGGCAAGCGAACTATGGCTACACCTTC.

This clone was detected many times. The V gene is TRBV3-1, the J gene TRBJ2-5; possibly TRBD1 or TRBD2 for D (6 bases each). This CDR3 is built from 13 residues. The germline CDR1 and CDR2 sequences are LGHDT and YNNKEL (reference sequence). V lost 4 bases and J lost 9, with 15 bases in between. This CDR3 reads CASSLAGPGAQYF. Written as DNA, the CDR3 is TGTGCCAGCAGCCTGGCGGGGCCAGGGGCCCAGTACTTC.

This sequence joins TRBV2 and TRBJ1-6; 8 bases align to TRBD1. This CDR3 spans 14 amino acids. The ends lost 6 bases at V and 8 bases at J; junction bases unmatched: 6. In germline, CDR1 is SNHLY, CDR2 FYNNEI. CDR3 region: CASRVRGQDSPLHF. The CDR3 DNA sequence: TGTGCCAGCAGGGTCAGGGGACAGGATTCACCCCTCCACTTT. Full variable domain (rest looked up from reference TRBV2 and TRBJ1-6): EPEVTQTPSHQVTQMGQEVILRCVPISNHLYFYWYRQILGQKVEFLVSFYNNEISEKSEIFDDQFSVERPDGSNFTLKIRSTKLEDSAMYFCASRVRGQDSPLHFGNGTRLTVT.

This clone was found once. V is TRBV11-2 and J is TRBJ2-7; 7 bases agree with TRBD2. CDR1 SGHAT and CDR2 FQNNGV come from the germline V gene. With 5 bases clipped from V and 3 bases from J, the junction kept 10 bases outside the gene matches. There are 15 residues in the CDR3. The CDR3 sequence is CASSPRAGSYYEQYF. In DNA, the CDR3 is TGTGCCAGCAGCCCTCGAGCGGGATCATACTACGAGCAGTACTTC.